This T cell receptor (beta chain) is drawn from a study of blood T cell repertoires in COVID-19. Study in general: Specimens from acute and convalescent COVID-19 originated in the United States, Italy and Spain.

Germline trimming cut 3 bases from V and 1 base from J; bases unmatched to any gene: 2. This CDR3 comprises 15 residues. Germline CDR1 and CDR2: SGHRS and YFSETQ. This clone was detected a few times. Produced via immunoSEQ multiplex PCR; TCRdb's table is partial and in-frame only. Found here are approximately 290,000 clones, 80% to 90% of them singletons; the top ten hold around 0.84%. Sequencing used peripheral blood. This TCR was sampled from a man younger than 45 with acute or convalescent COVID-19. The genes are TRBV5-1 and TRBJ2-2, with TRBD2 matching over 8 bases. The CDR3 spells CASSYTSGNTGELFF. The CDR3 coding sequence is TGCGCCAGCAGCTACACTAGCGGGAACACCGGGGAGCTGTTTTTT.